Included here is one TCR beta chain sequence, with context. Its antigen is still unknown. Libraries were prepared by immunoSEQ multiplex PCR; TCRdb keeps only in-frame clonotypes and omits some of them. The sample lists approximately 42,000 clones, approximately 81% occurring once. The data were taken from a study of T cell clonotyping in hematopoietic cell transplantation. Study-level background: Recipients' pretransplant samples followed cytoreduction. Study-level points and caveats: Cells were unsorted, so CD4 and CD8 contributions were not separated. At the given depth, recipient repertoires were over 95% de novo clonotypes. Recipient TCR diversity dropped after transplant; expanded clonotypes rose from day 30 to 180.

Time point defined: recipient sample about 28 days before transplant, after cytoreduction. Germline loops: CDR1 SGHRS, CDR2 YFSETQ. J was trimmed by 9 bases and V by 0 bases; bases with no gene match: 8. CDR3 length equals 16 residues. The starting material was peripheral blood mononuclear cells, obtained before stem cell transplant. The sequence was obtained from a man in his 60s with acute myeloid leukemia. Some clones in this sample may be carry-over from other donors' samples. The chain employs TRBV5-1 and TRBJ1-6; 8 bases agree with TRBD1. The CDR3 nucleotides are TGCGCCAGCAGCTTGGGGGCAGGGGGCAACGGTTCACCCCTCCACTTT. Translated, it gives CASSLGAGGNGSPLHF.